Below, 2 T cell receptor beta chains from the same sample are listed, as sequenced in a study of blood T cell repertoires in COVID-19. TCRdb's copy holds only in-frame clones and misses some; the assay was immunoSEQ multiplex PCR. The profile shows hundreds of thousands of clones, around 87% of them singletons. The sequenced sample consisted of PBMCs or T cells enriched from blood (not recorded which). These receptors all stem from a young man who had recovered from COVID-19.

This chain connects TRBV7-6 to TRBJ2-7; 16 bases match TRBD2. The CDR3 extends over 19 amino acids. Germline CDR1 SGHVS, CDR2 FNYEAQ. Unmatched junction bases numbered 17, after V lost 5 bases and J lost 7 bases. The CDR3 loop is CASSGPGTSGRAVLDEQYF. CDR3 sequence (DNA): TGTGCCAGCAGCGGCCCCGGGACTAGCGGGAGGGCCGTCTTGGATGAGCAGTACTTC.

The DNA for the CDR3 is TGTGCCAGCAGTTTAAACAGGCACTACGAGCAGTACTTC. Its protein product is CASSLNRHYEQYF. This chain uses TRBV12-3 or TRBV12-4 with TRBJ2-7; D may be TRBD1 (5 bases). There are 13 residues in the CDR3. Trimming left V 2 bases short and J 3 bases short, with 8 bases between.